This T cell receptor beta chain was captured in a study of blood T cell repertoires in COVID-19. Whole-study context: Italy, Spain and the United States were the sources of the convalescent and acute COVID-19 samples. In each case, the material was cDNA or gDNA derived from T cells, B-cell-depleted T cells, or PBMCs.

Trimming removed 6 bases from V and 13 bases from J; junction bases left unmatched: 18. Germline lookup yields CDR1 MDHEN and CDR2 SYDVKM. The CDR3 length is 15 residues. In the original processing: Scientists estimated how many nucleated cells there were by amplifying reference gene primers. The repertoire was sequenced with immunoSEQ multiplex PCR; TCRdb's copy has only in-frame clones and lacks some. V, J and clone size are those of that table, while D and trimming were read from the DNA. The sample includes around 450,000 clones, around 89% of them seen just once. This chain connects TRBV28 to TRBJ2-1; 7 bases line up with TRBD2. The sequencing sample was made of peripheral blood. The sequence was collected from a woman younger than 45 with acute or convalescent COVID-19. CDR3: CASSPYRLAVARQFF. In DNA form, the CDR3 reads TGTGCCAGCAGCCCCTACAGGCTAGCGGTGGCTCGTCAGTTCTTC.